The 26 T cell receptor beta chains listed next were all sequenced from one sample in a study of cytomegalovirus exposure and HLA in healthy donors. The PCR had 60 Vbeta and 13 Jbeta primers. Measured with immunoSEQ multiplex PCR; TCRdb has only the in-frame clones, and not every one. The sample records about 100,000 clones, around 74% being singletons. Sequenced input: PBMCs. The receptors derive from a man in his forties in good health and CMV-seropositive.

This chain uses TRBV5-4 with TRBJ2-5; 8 nucleotides line up with TRBD2. V was clipped by 6 bases and J by 4 bases; unmatched bases: 11. The germline V gene has CDR1 SGHNT and CDR2 YYREEE (reference sequence). The CDR3 has 15 residues. CDR3 DNA: TGTGCCAGCACCGCCGGACGGGGGGGCGGAGAGACCCAGTACTTC. Translated: CASTAGRGGGETQYF.

The V call is TRBV29-1, the J call TRBJ2-7; tentatively, D is TRBD1 (6 bases). This CDR3 is built from 13 residues. Germline values: CDR1 SQVTM, CDR2 ANQGSEA. V was cut by 7 bases and J by 0 bases, with 13 bases left in between. CDR3 region: CSASGTTSYEQYF. CDR3 nucleotide sequence: TGCAGCGCCTCCGGGACAACCTCCTACGAGCAGTACTTC.

The rearrangement uses TRBV2 and TRBJ2-2, with a tentative D call TRBD2 (6 bases). The CDR3 spans 14 residues. CDR1 and CDR2 from the germline V gene are SNHLY and FYNNEI. V shed 4 bases and J shed 6 bases, with 12 bases lying between them. For the CDR3, the DNA is TGTGCCAGCAGTGGACGGCCGGGGGCCGGGGAGCTGTTTTTT. Protein: CASSGRPGAGELFF. Looking up the rest from reference TRBV2 and TRBJ2-2 gives the full variable domain: EPEVTQTPSHQVTQMGQEVILRCVPISNHLYFYWYRQILGQKVEFLVSFYNNEISEKSEIFDDQFSVERPDGSNFTLKIRSTKLEDSAMYFCASSGRPGAGELFFGEGSRLTVL.

This chain joins TRBV5-1 and TRBJ2-1; possible D gene TRBD2, 5 bases. With 0 bases removed from V and 2 bases from J, the gap between germline ends came to 12 bases. Germline CDR1 and CDR2: SGHRS and YFSETQ. This CDR3 has 16 residues. CDR3 sequence: CASSLAVRATYNEQFF. DNA of the CDR3: TGCGCCAGCAGCTTGGCCGTGAGGGCTACCTACAATGAGCAGTTCTTC.

The CDR3 spells CASSFETIYGYTF. The CDR3 DNA follows: TGCGCCAGCAGCTTCGAAACTATCTATGGCTACACCTTC. The chain uses TRBV5-1 and TRBJ1-2, with D unclear. Germline V lookup: CDR1 SGHRS, CDR2 YFSETQ. The CDR3 has 13 amino acids. V was cut by 2 bases and J by 4 bases, with 9 bases left in between.

The V gene is TRBV19, the J gene TRBJ1-1; D remains ambiguous. There are 20 residues in the CDR3. CDR1 is LNHDA and CDR2 is SQIVND in the germline V gene (reference sequence). The V gene lost 7 bases and the J gene lost 1 base, with 31 bases spanning the gap. The CDR3 here is CASNPRGNKVSDGPNTEAFF. DNA for the CDR3: TGTGCCAGTAACCCCCGGGGTAATAAGGTTTCAGACGGGCCGAACACTGAAGCTTTCTTT.

The chain has TRBV12-5 and TRBJ2-7; 8 bases align to TRBD2. The CDR3 is 17 amino acids. Trimming at V came to 4 bases and at J to 7 bases, leaving 18 bases not matched to a gene. In germline, CDR1 is LGHNT, CDR2 FRNRAP. The CDR3 protein is CASGSKGGTGGPREQYF. CDR3 bases: TGTGCTAGTGGTTCGAAAGGGGGAACGGGGGGGCCGCGTGAGCAGTACTTC.

The V gene is TRBV11-3, the J gene TRBJ2-3, with TRBD2 matching over 10 bases. CDR1 is SGHNT and CDR2 is YENEEA in the germline V gene. This CDR3 region has 17 residues. V gave up 2 bases and J gave up 2 bases; unmatched junction bases: 7. The CDR3 region is CASSLRSGRADTDTQYF. For the CDR3, the DNA is TGTGCCAGCAGCTTAAGGAGCGGGAGGGCCGACACAGATACGCAGTATTTT.

The V gene is TRBV2, the J gene TRBJ2-3; no definite D call. The CDR3 has 14 residues. The V end was cut by 2 bases, the J end by 1 base, with 7 bases between. Germline-derived CDR1 and CDR2 are SNHLY and FYNNEI. This CDR3 is CASSELVGTDTQYF. The CDR3 bases are TGTGCCAGCAGTGAACTAGTAGGCACAGATACGCAGTATTTT.

The rearrangement uses TRBV9 and TRBJ1-1; the D gene is possibly TRBD1 (6 bases). This CDR3 contains 14 residues. The germline CDR1 and CDR2 sequences are SGDLS and YYNGEE. Trimming left V 3 bases short and J 5 bases short, with 14 bases between. CDR3 in DNA: TGTGCCAGCAGCGCCCAACAGGGATATACTGAAGCTTTCTTT. Encoded protein: CASSAQQGYTEAFF.

The rearrangement links TRBV10-1 to TRBJ1-6; no clear D. The germline V gene has CDR1 WNHNN and CDR2 SYGVQD (reference sequence). Trimming left V 7 bases short and J 0 bases short, with 19 bases between. The CDR3 spans 18 residues. The DNA for the CDR3 is TGCGCCAGCACTGATGGACGGGGATTGAGCTCCTATAATTCACCCCTCCACTTT. This encodes CASTDGRGLSSYNSPLHF.

The V call is TRBV19, the J call TRBJ2-1; no firm D call. The CDR3 length is 11 residues. Trimming cost V 7 bases and J 9 bases, with 10 bases left between them. Looked up from germline, CDR1 is LNHDA and CDR2 is SQIVND (reference sequence). The CDR3 DNA follows: TGTGCCAGTACCCATAGTTGTGAGCAGTTCTTC. Protein sequence: CASTHSCEQFF.

The V and J genes are TRBV19 and TRBJ2-5; TRBD2 aligns across 8 bases. This CDR3 has 16 residues. Germline V gives CDR1 LNHDA, CDR2 SQIVND (reference sequence). J was trimmed by 11 bases and V by 4 bases; bases with no gene match: 18. The CDR3 loop is CASSSPGGEGRREQYF. CDR3 in DNA: TGTGCCAGTAGTAGCCCCGGGGGGGAGGGCCGCCGGGAGCAGTACTTC.

This clone has more than one count but fewer than ten. The V call is TRBV28, the J call TRBJ2-3; D is possibly TRBD2 (6 bases). Germline V CDR1 and CDR2: MDHEN, SYDVKM. This CDR3 spans 14 amino acids. Between the trimmed V and J ends, which lost 6 bases and 2 bases, there was a span of 12 bases. CDR3 in DNA: TGTGCCAGCAGATTGGCGGGACCCACAGATACGCAGTATTTT. Protein product: CASRLAGPTDTQYF.

V usage is TRBV10-2 and J usage is TRBJ2-1; a possible D gene is TRBD1 (6 bases). CDR3 length: 15 amino acids. Per germline, CDR1 WSHSY and CDR2 SAAADI. V lost 2 bases and J lost 2, with 10 bases in between. CDR3 nucleotides: TGCGCCAGCAGTGAGCAGGGGCTTACCTACAATGAGCAGTTCTTC. Its translation: CASSEQGLTYNEQFF.

The count of this clone is one. The rearrangement links TRBV5-8 to TRBJ2-3; TRBD2 matches 11 bases. CDR3 length: 16 residues. The germline CDR1 and CDR2 sequences are SGHTS and YDEGEE. J gave up 6 bases and V 0 bases, and 6 bases lay outside the gene matches. The CDR3: CASSLVLAGGPDTQYF. DNA for the CDR3: TGTGCCAGCAGCTTGGTCTTAGCGGGGGGGCCGGATACGCAGTATTTT.

As to this clone: Different DNA sequences within this sample yield the same CDR3. This chain links TRBV19 with TRBJ1-3; D not certain. Trimming removed 5 bases from V and 3 bases from J, with 14 bases in between. Germline CDR1 LNHDA, CDR2 SQIVND (reference sequence). The CDR3 contains 15 residues. The CDR3 DNA reads as TGTGCCAGTAGTTCGCAGGCCGGAGGTGGAAACACCATATATTTT. This sequence encodes CASSSQAGGGNTIYF.

Concerning this clone: Germline and junction disagree at one end, which may indicate a read error. J is TRBJ2-1 and V is TRBV7-9; a weak D match, TRBD2 (7 bases). Germline V lookup: CDR1 SEHNR, CDR2 FQNEAQ (reference sequence). The length of the CDR3 is 15 residues. The CDR3 spells CSSSGDTSSYNEQFF. The CDR3 DNA reads as TGTTCCAGCAGCGGGGACACGAGCTCCTACAATGAGCAGTTCTTC.

The rearrangement joins TRBV27 to TRBJ1-2; TRBD1 matches 9 bases. The germline gives CDR1 MNHEY, CDR2 SMNVEV (reference sequence). J was trimmed by 4 bases and V by 8 bases; bases with no gene match: 5. The CDR3 has 13 amino acids. The CDR3 loop reads CASHGGQGYGYTF. Written as DNA, the CDR3 is TGTGCCAGCCACGGGGGACAGGGCTATGGCTACACCTTC.

CDR3 region: CASRRQGRSSYEQYF. In DNA form, the CDR3 reads TGTGCCAGCAGGCGACAGGGACGGAGCTCCTACGAGCAGTACTTC. The rearrangement joins TRBV6-5 to TRBJ2-7; 7 bases are shared with TRBD1. V dropped 6 bases and J dropped 0; count of bases not matched to a gene: 8. Germline values: CDR1 MNHEY, CDR2 SVGAGI. The CDR3 spans 15 residues.

The chain couples TRBV5-1 to TRBJ2-5, with D perhaps matching TRBD2 (5 bases). V lost 3 bases to trimming and J lost 5 bases, with 5 bases between them. The CDR3 runs 11 residues. Germline CDR1 and CDR2: SGHRS and YFSETQ. This CDR3 is CASSSGETQYF. As DNA, the CDR3 is TGCGCCAGCAGCTCGGGGGAGACCCAGTACTTC.

This clone was counted a few times. The chain employs TRBV5-1 and TRBJ1-1, with a weak D call TRBD1 (5 bases). Trimming removed 0 bases at V and 0 bases at J, with 15 bases between. Germline assignment: CDR1 SGHRS and CDR2 YFSETQ. The CDR3 is made up of 17 amino acids. This CDR3 reads CASSLAPMGGMNTEAFF. The CDR3 bases are TGCGCCAGCAGCTTGGCCCCTATGGGGGGTATGAACACTGAAGCTTTCTTT.

The chain couples TRBV11-2 to TRBJ1-3; perhaps TRBD1 as D (6 bases). Germline V CDR1 and CDR2: SGHAT, FQNNGV. The CDR3 loop spans 16 amino acids. The V end lost 5 bases, the J end lost 0 bases, and 14 bases lay between the germline ends. CDR3: CASSTLTGRSGNTIYF. The CDR3 nucleotides read TGTGCCAGCAGCACGTTGACAGGCCGCTCTGGAAACACCATATATTTT. Combining the CDR3 with reference TRBV11-2 and TRBJ1-3 gives the whole variable domain EAGVAQSPRYKIIEKRQSVAFWCNPISGHATLYWYQQILGQGPKLLIQFQNNGVVDDSQLPKDRFSAERLKGVDSTLKIQPAKLEDSAVYLCASSTLTGRSGNTIYFGEGSWLTVV.

This clone was observed a handful of times. The V gene is TRBV27, the J gene TRBJ2-7, with D possibly TRBD2 on 6 matching bases. The CDR3 is 17 residues long. V was clipped by 2 bases and J by 0 bases, with 17 bases between them. In germline, CDR1 is MNHEY, CDR2 SMNVEV (reference sequence). In DNA form, the CDR3 reads TGTGCCAGCAGTTTACCCCCGGGTAGCGGACCCTCCTACGAGCAGTACTTC. It encodes CASSLPPGSGPSYEQYF.

The chain links TRBV12-5 to TRBJ1-2; D remains ambiguous. V was trimmed by 2 bases and J by 4 bases, leaving 14 bases between them. The length of the CDR3 is 15 residues. CDR1 and CDR2 (germline): LGHNT, FRNRAP. The CDR3 spells CASGLRQTDAYGYTF. CDR3 in DNA: TGTGCTAGTGGTTTGAGGCAGACTGACGCCTATGGCTACACCTTC.

The V call is TRBV4-1, the J call TRBJ2-4; 10 nucleotides agree with TRBD2. The germline gives CDR1 MGHRA, CDR2 YSYEKL. J lost 3 bases, V lost 0 bases, and 8 bases had no gene match. The CDR3 contains 18 residues. CDR3 DNA: TGCGCCAGCAGCCAAGAAGGTAGCGGGGGGTTGGGCAAAAACATTCAGTACTTC. Translation gives CASSQEGSGGLGKNIQYF.